This T cell receptor beta chain was observed in a study of blood T cell repertoires in COVID-19. TCRdb keeps only in-frame clones here, not all; method: immunoSEQ multiplex PCR. The sample has fewer than 250,000 clones, roughly 85% seen once. Germline V gene lookup returns CDR1 SGDLS and CDR2 YYNGEE. The CDR3 is made up of 14 amino acids. Trimming cost V 3 bases and J 3 bases, with 12 bases left between them. This receptor was taken from a man under 40 who had recovered from COVID-19. V and J are TRBV9 and TRBJ1-2, with no clear D. The sequencing sample was made of PBMCs or T cells enriched from blood (not recorded which). The DNA of the CDR3 is TGTGCCAGCAGCGGGGCCCAGGTCGACTATGGCTACACCTTC. The encoded protein is CASSGAQVDYGYTF.